A selection of T cell receptor beta chains follows, all from one sample in a study of T-cell memory formation after mild COVID-19. MiXCR, applied by TCRdb to the 5' RACE reads, yields one record per CDR3 protein. The table lists some 600,000 distinct CDR3 sequences, roughly 17% of them singletons. The source material was PBMCs or a T cell subset sorted from them (not recorded which). The receptor source for this set is an adult woman who had mild COVID-19 (a few samples of this study predate the infection). Cell type and time point are not known. CDR3s include the opening cysteine and the closing phenylalanine or tryptophan. A D gene is named only where the DNA matches it firmly. The size of a clone is reported for some rows only, either as once, few or many, or as a class for expanded clones.

d_call clone_size j_call v_call cdr3_nt cdr3_aa
. few TRBJ1-1 TRBV7-3 TGTGCCAGCAGCCTAACCGGACAGAACACTGAAGCTTTCTTT CASSLTGQNTEAFF
TRBD1 many TRBJ2-7 TRBV6-2/TRBV6-3 TGTGCCAGCAGCTACCCAGGGGGCTCCTACGAGCAGTACTTC CASSYPGGSYEQYF
TRBD1 few TRBJ1-5 TRBV10-3 TGTGCCATCAGTGAGTCGATAGGGGGCCGACAGCCCCAGCATTTT CAISESIGGRQPQHF
. few TRBJ2-1 TRBV5-1 TGCGCCAGCAGCTTGGCCGAGGGCGGGGCGAATGAGCAGTTCTTC CASSLAEGGANEQFF
. . TRBJ1-1 TRBV5-1 TGCGCCAGCAGCTTCGGCCCCCGAGGGGTTGAAGCTTTCTTT CASSFGPRGVEAFF
TRBD1 . TRBJ2-6 TRBV25-1 TGTGCCAGCAGTGCACTGACAGGGGGCCACTACTCTGGGGCCAACGTCCTGACTTTC CASSALTGGHYSGANVLTF
. . TRBJ1-2 TRBV27 TGTGCCAGCAGTTTTAGACAGTTCTATGGCTACACCTTC CASSFRQFYGYTF
TRBD1 . TRBJ1-1 TRBV11-2 TGTGCCAGCAGCTCAGGAAAGGGACAGGGGAAACCTGAAGCTTTCTTT CASSSGKGQGKPEAFF
. . TRBJ2-5 TRBV20-1 TGCAGTGCTAGAGATGGGGCCACGCAAGAGACCCAGTACTTC CSARDGATQETQYF
TRBD1 many TRBJ2-7 TRBV5-1 TGTGCCAGCAGCTTAGGCGACAGGGGCGAGCAGTACTTC CASSLGDRGEQYF
. . TRBJ1-5 TRBV30 TGTGCCTGGAGTTGGGGTGGCAATCAGCCCCAGCATTTT CAWSWGGNQPQHF
. . TRBJ2-5 TRBV24-1 TGTGCCACCAGTGATGACACCAGGGTCCAAGAGACCCAGTACTTC CATSDDTRVQETQYF
TRBD1 many TRBJ2-5 TRBV7-2 TGTGCCAGCAGCGATGGGGGACAGGGGACCCAGTACTTC CASSDGGQGTQYF
. . TRBJ1-2 TRBV12-5 TGTGCTAGTGGTTTGGTAAGACAGTCCTATGGCTACACCTTC CASGLVRQSYGYTF
. . TRBJ2-5 TRBV24-1 TGTGCCACCAGTGATCCACCCAGTGAGACCCAGTACTTC CATSDPPSETQYF